This is a list of T cell receptor beta chains from one sample in a study of vaccination and CD4 T cells after COVID-19. Via MiXCR, TCRdb re-called the PCR reads, giving one row per CDR3 protein. Of roughly 23,000 distinct CDR3 sequences listed, 40% to 50% are singletons. What these receptors recognize is not known. The sample here was CD4+ T cells from blood, cultured in vitro, taken before SARS-CoV-2 vaccination. Every receptor here comes from a human donor who received a COVID-19 vaccine. Both conserved end residues are part of each CDR3. A D gene is named only where the DNA matches it firmly. The size field is filled for only some rows; it gives once, few, many or a size class.

>TRBJ1-3|TRBV7-2|few|TRBD1
CASSFSQGRAGNTIYF
TGTGCCAGCAGCTTTTCACAGGGGAGGGCTGGAAACACCATATATTTT
>TRBJ2-5|TRBV20-1|few|TRBD2
CSAKIAGRATQYF
TGCAGTGCTAAAATAGCGGGGAGGGCGACCCAGTACTTC
>TRBJ1-5|TRBV20-1|.|.
CSASVGSTSNQPQHF
TGCAGTGCTAGTGTGGGGAGTACCAGCAATCAGCCCCAGCATTTT
>TRBJ2-7|TRBV4-1|.|TRBD2
CASSRGLAGAGEQYF
TGCGCCAGCAGCCGGGGACTAGCGGGGGCGGGGGAGCAGTACTTC
>TRBJ1-5|TRBV12-3/TRBV12-4|.|.
CASRADSNQPQHF
TGTGCCAGCAGAGCTGACAGCAATCAGCCCCAGCATTTT
>TRBJ2-3|TRBV7-6|.|.
CASRPLRGFNTDTQYF
TGTGCCAGCAGGCCCCTCCGGGGGTTCAACACAGATACGCAGTATTTT
>TRBJ2-7|TRBV19|.|.
CASSITYRDEQYF
TGTGCCAGTAGTATAACCTACAGGGACGAGCAGTACTTC
>TRBJ2-3|TRBV7-2|.|TRBD2
CASSLGGLGLDTQYF
TGTGCCAGCAGCTTGGGGGGACTAGGGCTGGATACGCAGTATTTT
>TRBJ1-6|TRBV12-3/TRBV12-4|.|.
CASSSANSPLHF
TGTGCCAGCAGTTCCGCCAATTCACCCCTCCACTTT
>TRBJ1-1|TRBV20-1|few|.
CSARGQSGLTTEAFF
TGCAGTGCTAGAGGACAGTCCGGGTTGACGACTGAAGCTTTCTTT
>TRBJ2-1|TRBV20-1|.|.
CSAVPGPPNEQFF
TGCAGTGCTGTGCCGGGACCACCTAATGAGCAGTTCTTC
>TRBJ1-2|TRBV5-4|.|.
CASIGRTASNDGYTF
TGTGCCAGCATCGGTAGGACGGCCTCTAATGATGGCTACACCTTC
>TRBJ2-5|TRBV12-3/TRBV12-4|few|TRBD1
CASSPAGEDRGRETQYF
TGTGCCAGCAGCCCCGCGGGGGAGGACAGGGGGCGAGAGACCCAGTACTTC
>TRBJ2-1|TRBV25-1|.|.
CASRSSIGGSYNEQFF
TGTGCCAGCAGATCGTCGATAGGCGGGTCCTACAATGAGCAGTTCTTC
>TRBJ2-3|TRBV19|.|TRBD2
CASSIQAGGITDTQYF
TGTGCCAGTAGTATTCAAGCGGGGGGGATCACAGATACGCAGTATTTT
>TRBJ1-1|TRBV19|.|.
CASSQPGRVAEAFF
TGTGCCAGTAGTCAACCCGGCAGGGTGGCTGAAGCTTTCTTT
>TRBJ1-3|TRBV7-8|few|.
CASSLFVTDGTLNTIYF
TGTGCCAGCAGCTTATTCGTGACAGACGGGACGTTAAACACCATATATTTT
>TRBJ2-1|TRBV6-1|.|.
CASSEGVEQFF
TGTGCCAGCAGTGAAGGCGTGGAGCAGTTCTTC
>TRBJ2-1|TRBV7-2|few|TRBD1
CASAARGDRYNEQFF
TGTGCCAGCGCCGCCCGTGGGGACAGATACAATGAGCAGTTCTTC
>TRBJ2-2|TRBV12-3/TRBV12-4|.|.
CASSSFNTGELFF
TGTGCCAGCAGTTCCTTCAACACCGGGGAGCTGTTTTTT
>TRBJ1-2|TRBV6-4|.|.
CASSDSLRSYGYTF
TGTGCCAGCAGTGACTCGTTAAGAAGTTATGGCTACACCTTC
>TRBJ2-3|TRBV12-3/TRBV12-4|few|.
CASRRPGLVTDTQYF
TGTGCCAGCAGGCGGCCCGGACTGGTCACAGATACGCAGTATTTT
>TRBJ1-5|TRBV2|.|.
CASSSPQGARASKPQHF
TGTGCCAGCAGTTCACCACAGGGAGCTAGGGCAAGTAAGCCCCAGCATTTT
>TRBJ2-3|TRBV30|.|.
CAWSVQTRAGTQYF
TGTGCCTGGAGTGTACAGACTCGGGCGGGTACGCAGTATTTT
>TRBJ1-5|TRBV10-3|few|.
CAISEGGVVNQPQHF
TGTGCCATCAGTGAGGGAGGGGTGGTCAATCAGCCCCAGCATTTT
>TRBJ2-7|TRBV30|few|TRBD1
CAWSVKGDRRGF
TGTGCCTGGAGCGTAAAGGGGGACAGACGGGGATTC
>TRBJ2-3|TRBV10-1|.|.
CASREKSTDTQYF
TGCGCCAGCAGAGAAAAGAGCACAGATACGCAGTATTTT
>TRBJ1-2|TRBV10-3|few|.
CASQAGTYGYTF
TGTGCCTCCCAGGCCGGTACTTATGGCTACACCTTC
>TRBJ2-2|TRBV30|few|.
CAWSGGGLGELFF
TGTGCCTGGAGTGGGGGGGGCCTGGGGGAGCTGTTTTTT
>TRBJ2-5|TRBV14|few|TRBD1
CASSQVVGQGGTQYF
TGTGCCAGCAGCCAAGTTGTCGGACAGGGAGGGACCCAGTACTTC
>TRBJ1-1|TRBV5-1|.|TRBD1
CASSVGQTYTEAFF
TGCGCCAGCAGCGTGGGACAGACTTACACTGAAGCTTTCTTT
>TRBJ2-3|TRBV5-8|.|.
CASSMGRESTDTQYF
TGTGCCAGCAGCATGGGACGGGAGTCCACAGATACGCAGTATTTT
>TRBJ2-3|TRBV20-1|.|.
CSARDSRGRPDTQYF
TGCAGTGCTAGAGATTCCCGGGGCCGTCCAGATACGCAGTATTTT
>TRBJ1-1|TRBV2|few|.
CASSDGARGNTEAFF
TGTGCCAGCAGTGATGGGGCCAGGGGGAACACTGAAGCTTTCTTT
>TRBJ2-5|TRBV7-7|few|.
CASSLALFSETQYF
TGTGCCAGCAGCTTAGCGCTCTTTTCAGAGACCCAGTACTTC
>TRBJ2-1|TRBV5-5|.|.
CASSTLVGQLDNEQFF
TGTGCCAGCAGCACGCTTGTAGGACAGCTTGACAATGAGCAGTTCTTC
>TRBJ1-2|TRBV7-2|few|.
CASRNRENGAGDYGYTF
TGTGCCAGCAGAAACAGGGAGAACGGCGCTGGGGACTATGGCTACACCTTC
>TRBJ2-3|TRBV5-4|few|.
CASSAGQTSTDTQYF
TGTGCCAGCAGCGCGGGACAGACTAGCACAGATACGCAGTATTTT
>TRBJ1-2|TRBV4-1|.|TRBD1
CASSQDQRSGQGILGYTF
TGCGCCAGCAGCCAAGATCAGAGGTCGGGACAGGGGATTCTGGGCTACACCTTC
>TRBJ2-5|TRBV6-1|few|.
CASSDSSRDYQETQYF
TGTGCCAGCAGTGATTCCTCCCGGGACTACCAAGAGACCCAGTACTTC
>TRBJ1-5|TRBV7-8|few|TRBD1
CASSLRTGYGNQPQHF
TGTGCCAGCAGCTTACGGACAGGGTATGGCAATCAGCCCCAGCATTTT
>TRBJ2-7|TRBV6-5|few|.
CASSYRLDSLDEQYF
TGTGCCAGCAGTTATCGCCTGGACAGCCTGGACGAGCAGTACTTC
>TRBJ2-7|TRBV10-3|.|TRBD2
CAISEPGTSGHYEQYF
TGTGCCATCAGTGAGCCAGGGACTAGCGGCCACTACGAGCAGTACTTC
>TRBJ1-1|TRBV7-2|.|.
CASSLEPLRETEAFF
TGTGCCAGCAGCTTGGAGCCCTTGAGGGAAACTGAAGCTTTCTTT
>TRBJ2-7|TRBV7-2|once|.
CASSPSREVYEQYF
TGTGCCAGCAGCCCAAGCCGCGAGGTCTACGAGCAGTACTTC